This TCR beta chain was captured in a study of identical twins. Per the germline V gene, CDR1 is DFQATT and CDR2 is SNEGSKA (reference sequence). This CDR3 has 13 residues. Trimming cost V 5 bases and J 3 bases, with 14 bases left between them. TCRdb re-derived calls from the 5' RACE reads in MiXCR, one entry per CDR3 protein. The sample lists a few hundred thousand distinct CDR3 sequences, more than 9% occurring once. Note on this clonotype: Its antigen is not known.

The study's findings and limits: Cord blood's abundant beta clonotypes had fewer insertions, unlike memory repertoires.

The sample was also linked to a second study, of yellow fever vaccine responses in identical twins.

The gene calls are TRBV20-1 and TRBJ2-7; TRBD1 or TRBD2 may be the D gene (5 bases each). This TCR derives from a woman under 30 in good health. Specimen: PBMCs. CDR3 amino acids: CSARDLIIYEQYF. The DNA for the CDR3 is TGCAGTGCTCGGGACCTTATCATCTACGAGCAGTACTTC.